The 32 T cell receptor beta chains given below trace back to one sample, sequenced in a study of blood T cell repertoires in COVID-19. Libraries were prepared by immunoSEQ multiplex PCR; TCRdb keeps only in-frame clonotypes and omits some of them. The repertoire holds 75,000 to 80,000 clones, with approximately 80% as singletons. The sample consisted of peripheral blood. These receptor sequences come from a woman aged 60-70 years with acute or convalescent COVID-19.

V and J are TRBV23-1 and TRBJ2-5; TRBD1 agrees at 8 bases. TRBV23-1 belongs to the ORF category, with a function that is uncertain. After removal of 0 bases from V and 2 bases from J, the junction contained 8 bases not matched to a gene. This CDR3 comprises 17 residues. CDR3 nucleotide sequence: TGCGCCAGCAGTCAATCGTTAGCGGACAGGGAACAAGAGACCCAGTACTTC. Translating gives CASSQSLADREQETQYF.

This clone was seen just once. V usage is TRBV4-3 and J usage is TRBJ2-4; no clear D gene. The CDR3 is 15 amino acids. Germline CDR1 and CDR2: LGHNA and YSLEER. V lost 0 bases and J 7 bases, leaving 13 bases between the germline ends. CDR3 residues: CASSQDFFIGNIQYF. For the CDR3, the DNA is TGCGCCAGCAGCCAAGACTTCTTTATCGGGAACATTCAGTACTTC.

This clone has more than one count but fewer than ten. This chain connects TRBV7-2 to TRBJ2-1, with 9 bases that match TRBD2. J lost 9 bases, V lost 1 base, and 7 bases had no gene match. The CDR3 is 15 residues long. Germline CDR1 is SGHTA and CDR2 is FQGNSA. Here the CDR3 DNA reads TGTGCCAGCAGCTTAGATCACAGGCGGGGGGGTGAGCAGTTCTTC. Translation: CASSLDHRRGGEQFF. Using reference TRBV7-2 and TRBJ2-1 for the parts outside the CDR3, the full variable domain is GAGVSQSPSNKVTEKGKDVELRCDPISGHTALYWYRQSLGQGLEFLIYFQGNSAPDKSGLPSDRFSAERTGGSVSTLTIQRTQQEDSAVYLCASSLDHRRGGEQFFGPGTRLTVL.

The genes are TRBV15 and TRBJ1-1; D is undetermined. The CDR3 has 15 amino acids. Germline CDR1 and CDR2: LNHNV and YYDKDF (reference sequence). V was cut by 1 base and J by 5 bases, with 14 bases left in between. The CDR3 here is CATSRGPGIRTEAFF. In DNA, the CDR3 is TGTGCCACCAGCAGAGGCCCGGGAATAAGGACTGAAGCTTTCTTT. The full variable domain, its missing parts supplied by reference TRBV15 and TRBJ1-1, is DAMVIQNPRYQVTQFGKPVTLSCSQTLNHNVMYWYQQKSSQAPKLLFHYYDKDFNNEADTPDNFQSRRPNTSFCFLDIRSPGLGDTAMYLCATSRGPGIRTEAFFGQGTRLTVV.

The J gene is TRBJ1-2, the V gene TRBV6-5; TRBD1 matches at 7 bases. Germline-derived CDR1 and CDR2 are MNHEY and SVGAGI. Trimming took 0 bases from V and 0 from J; bases not matched to a gene: 4. The CDR3 consists of 16 residues. The CDR3 DNA sequence: TGTGCCAGCAGTTACTCCGGGACAGAGTCTAACTATGGCTACACCTTC. The encoded protein is CASSYSGTESNYGYTF.

The V call is TRBV28, the J call TRBJ1-3, with 7 bases matching TRBD1. CDR1 is MDHEN and CDR2 is SYDVKM in the germline V gene. V dropped 7 bases and J dropped 4; count of bases not matched to a gene: 7. The CDR3 length is 14 residues. CDR3 protein: CASKARGRGNTIYF. The CDR3 nucleotides are TGTGCCAGCAAGGCCAGGGGGAGGGGAAACACCATATATTTT. Based on the CDR3 plus reference TRBV28 and TRBJ1-3, the full variable domain is DVKVTQSSRYLVKRTGEKVFLECVQDMDHENMFWYRQDPGLGLRLIYFSYDVKMKEKGDIPEGYSVSREKKERFSLILESASTNQTSMYLCASKARGRGNTIYFGEGSWLTVV.

The chain employs TRBV7-2 and TRBJ1-3; D gene unclear. V shed 5 bases and J shed 4 bases, with 15 bases lying between them. Germline V gene lookup returns CDR1 SGHTA and CDR2 FQGNSA. The CDR3 has 15 amino acids. The CDR3, as DNA: TGTGCCAGCAGCCCCACCCGTGTCCAGGGAAACACCATATATTTT. Residues: CASSPTRVQGNTIYF.

DNA of the CDR3: TGTGCCAGCAGCGTCGGACAGGCGTCGAACACCGGGGAGCTGTTTTTT. The encoded protein is CASSVGQASNTGELFF. V is TRBV9 and J is TRBJ2-2; 7 bases are a match to TRBD1. Germline assignment: CDR1 SGDLS and CDR2 YYNGEE. With 2 bases clipped from V and 0 bases from J, the junction kept 4 bases outside the gene matches. This CDR3 has 16 residues.

The chain couples TRBV12-3 or TRBV12-4 to TRBJ2-7, with 8 nucleotides matching TRBD1. V shed 6 bases and J 5 bases; nucleotides not matched to a gene: 6. The CDR3 has 13 residues. Here the CDR3 reads CASRRRQGHEQYF. The CDR3 DNA sequence: TGTGCCAGCAGACGACGACAGGGGCACGAGCAGTACTTC.

CDR3 loop: CASSFLGGNTEAFF. The DNA for the CDR3 is TGTGCCAGCAGCTTCTTGGGGGGAAACACTGAAGCTTTCTTT. The rearrangement uses TRBV7-8 and TRBJ1-1; weak D call: TRBD1 (5 bases). Germline CDR1 reads SGHVS; CDR2 reads FQNEAQ. This CDR3 is built from 14 residues. V lost 3 bases and J lost 2, with 10 bases in between.

This clone was detected once. The CDR3 DNA is TGTGCCAGCAGTCGGACAAGGGAAAATGAAAAACTGTTTTTT. Translating it yields CASSRTRENEKLFF. This rearrangement joins TRBV6-5 to TRBJ1-4; perhaps TRBD1 as D (5 bases). Germline CDR1 MNHEY, CDR2 SVGAGI. The V and J ends lost 5 bases and 5 bases respectively, with 12 bases between them. This CDR3 region has 14 residues.

The chain recombines TRBV5-6 with TRBJ1-1, with D perhaps TRBD1 (6 bases). Trimming stripped 4 bases from V and 0 bases from J, with 19 bases between. This CDR3 has 17 residues. Germline V gene data show CDR1 as SGHDT and CDR2 as YYEEEE. In nucleotides, the CDR3 is TGTGCCAGCAGCCCACCTTTGACAGGTATACTGAACACTGAAGCTTTCTTT. Amino acids: CASSPPLTGILNTEAFF.

The chain employs TRBV5-6 and TRBJ1-5, with 9 bases fitting TRBD1. V trimming: 0 bases; J trimming: 4 bases; junction bases outside the gene matches: 11. The CDR3 is 18 amino acids. CDR1 and CDR2 from the germline V gene are SGHDT and YYEEEE. The CDR3 sequence: CASSLARSRTGENQPQHF. CDR3 nucleotides: TGTGCCAGCAGCTTGGCCAGAAGCAGGACAGGGGAGAATCAGCCCCAGCATTTT.

The CDR3 DNA is TGTGCCAGCAGCACCAGCCGGGAGTTCCATGGCTACACCTTC. Amino acids: CASSTSREFHGYTF. V is TRBV6-5 and J is TRBJ1-2; D is unresolved. Germline CDR1 MNHEY, CDR2 SVGAGI. This CDR3 comprises 14 residues. V gave up 6 bases and J gave up 6 bases, with 17 bases separating them.

The chain recombines TRBV24-1 with TRBJ1-4; 9 nucleotides match TRBD1. Per germline, CDR1 KGHDR and CDR2 SFDVKD. V shed 4 bases and J 8 bases; nucleotides not matched to a gene: 7. This CDR3 has 15 amino acids. CDR3 sequence: CATSDPTGGREKLFF. For the CDR3, the DNA is TGTGCCACCAGTGACCCGACAGGGGGGCGGGAAAAACTGTTTTTT.

This clone has a single count. The chain uses TRBV5-8 and TRBJ2-3; D is perhaps TRBD1 (7 bases). Trimming removed 0 bases from V and 0 bases from J, with 17 bases in between. The CDR3 runs 18 residues. CDR1 is SGHTS, CDR2 YDEGEE, per germline. This chain's CDR3 is CASSLATGGDSSTDTQYF. Written as DNA, the CDR3 is TGTGCCAGCAGCTTGGCCACCGGAGGGGACAGTAGCACAGATACGCAGTATTTT.

The chain uses TRBV4-3 and TRBJ2-3; D might be TRBD1 (5 bases). With 4 bases removed from V and 0 bases from J, the gap between germline ends came to 11 bases. From germline, CDR1 is LGHNA and CDR2 YSLEER. The CDR3 has 15 amino acids. The CDR3 DNA follows: TGCGCCAGCAGCCTGGACACAGGAAGCACAGATACGCAGTATTTT. It yields the protein CASSLDTGSTDTQYF.

The chain combines TRBV14 with TRBJ2-1; 10 nucleotides match TRBD1. The CDR3 has 16 residues. Germline V CDR1 and CDR2: SGHDN, FVKESK. V lost 3 bases and J lost 2; bases outside the gene matches: 4. This chain's CDR3 is CASSHRTGGTYNEQFF. CDR3 sequence (DNA): TGTGCCAGCAGCCACCGGACAGGGGGAACCTACAATGAGCAGTTCTTC.

V is TRBV5-1 and J is TRBJ1-1; D is perhaps TRBD1 (6 bases). Trimming removed 4 bases at V and 1 base at J, with 8 bases between. The germline V gene encodes CDR1 SGHRS and CDR2 YFSETQ. The CDR3 runs to 13 residues. This chain's CDR3 is CASSQQGNTEAFF. CDR3 in DNA: TGCGCCAGCAGCCAACAGGGGAACACTGAAGCTTTCTTT.

V and J are TRBV30 and TRBJ1-6; no clear D gene. The CDR3 sequence is 14 residues long. Per germline, CDR1 GTSNPN and CDR2 SVGIG (reference sequence). V was trimmed by 4 bases and J by 5 bases, leaving 12 bases between them. This CDR3 is CAWTPPGNNSPLHF. In nucleotides, the CDR3 is TGTGCCTGGACGCCCCCGGGAAATAATTCACCCCTCCACTTT.

V usage is TRBV30 and J usage is TRBJ2-5; no clear D. V shed 3 bases and J shed 1 base, with 6 bases lying between them. This CDR3 has 12 residues. Germline CDR1 and CDR2: GTSNPN and SVGIG (reference sequence). CDR3 residues: CAWRVSQETQYF. CDR3 sequence (DNA): TGTGCCTGGAGGGTCAGCCAAGAGACCCAGTACTTC.

The chain joins TRBV6-5 to TRBJ1-3; D call uncertain. The CDR3 is 16 residues long. From germline, CDR1 is MNHEY and CDR2 SVGAGI. The V and J ends lost 0 bases and 0 bases respectively, with 9 bases between them. CDR3 bases: TGTGCCAGCAGTTACTCGGGCAGCAGCTCTGGAAACACCATATATTTT. Its translation is CASSYSGSSSGNTIYF.

The chain has TRBV12-5 and TRBJ1-2, with D possibly TRBD1 on 6 matching bases. Per germline, CDR1 LGHNT and CDR2 FRNRAP. Between the trimmed V and J ends, which lost 3 bases and 4 bases, there was a span of 12 bases. This CDR3 spans 14 amino acids. The CDR3 DNA reads TGTGCTAGTGGTTTAAGCAGGGGCTTCTATGGCTACACCTTC. It yields the protein CASGLSRGFYGYTF.

The V gene is TRBV9, the J gene TRBJ2-1; 8 positions agree with TRBD2. With 3 bases clipped from V and 7 bases from J, the junction kept 12 bases outside the gene matches. This CDR3 is built from 16 residues. Looked up from germline, CDR1 is SGDLS and CDR2 is YYNGEE. The CDR3, as DNA: TGTGCCAGCAGCGCAGGGATCGGGGGGGAGTGGAATGAGCAGTTCTTC. Amino acid sequence: CASSAGIGGEWNEQFF.

This clone was detected a few times. CDR3 sequence: CASRPRVNYGYTF. CDR3 sequence (DNA): TGTGCCAGCAGGCCCAGGGTGAACTATGGCTACACCTTC. The genes are TRBV7-2 and TRBJ1-2, with D possibly TRBD1 on 5 matching bases. The V and J ends lost 6 bases and 2 bases respectively, with 10 bases between them. This CDR3 has 13 residues. Germline lookup yields CDR1 SGHTA and CDR2 FQGNSA.

The chain carries TRBV15 and TRBJ2-7, with D maybe TRBD1 (5 bases). This CDR3 is 13 amino acids long. CDR1 is LNHNV, CDR2 YYDKDF, per germline (reference sequence). Trimming removed 0 bases at V and 7 bases at J, with 10 bases between. CDR3 DNA sequence: TGTGCCACCAGCAGAGATAGTTGGACAGAGCAGTACGTC. Protein: CATSRDSWTEQYV.

V gene TRBV19 combines with J gene TRBJ1-2; D perhaps matches TRBD1 (5 bases). Germline CDR1 reads LNHDA; CDR2 reads SQIVND (reference sequence). The CDR3 is made up of 15 amino acids. Trimming removed 4 bases at V and 7 bases at J, with 19 bases between. In DNA, the CDR3 is TGTGCCAGTAGTAGCACTGGCTTTTCGACAGTTGGCTACACCTTC. This codes for CASSSTGFSTVGYTF.

The V and J genes are TRBV29-1 and TRBJ2-5, with D hard to call. This CDR3 has 13 residues. Germline values: CDR1 SQVTM, CDR2 ANQGSEA. V was cut by 3 bases and J by 1 base, with 9 bases left in between. The CDR3 protein is CSVDGQVQETQYF. Here the CDR3 DNA reads TGCAGCGTTGATGGCCAGGTCCAAGAGACCCAGTACTTC.

The chain links TRBV10-2 to TRBJ1-2, with TRBD1 identical over 9 bases. The CDR3 covers 14 residues. The germline CDR1 and CDR2 sequences are WSHSY and SAAADI. V lost 3 bases and J lost 2; bases outside the gene matches: 1. CDR3 loop: CASSEGTGNYGYTF. The CDR3 DNA is TGCGCCAGCAGTGAAGGGACAGGGAACTATGGCTACACCTTC.

The genes are TRBV14 and TRBJ2-5; 7 bases are shared with TRBD1. The CDR3 contains 15 residues. Germline trimming cut 2 bases from V and 5 bases from J; bases unmatched to any gene: 8. The germline V gene encodes CDR1 SGHDN and CDR2 FVKESK. CDR3 region: CASSQRQGKGETQYF. CDR3 sequence (DNA): TGTGCCAGCAGCCAAAGACAGGGAAAGGGCGAGACCCAGTACTTC.

This clone was detected only once. V usage is TRBV30 and J usage is TRBJ2-1; 11 bases match TRBD1. CDR1 is GTSNPN, CDR2 SVGIG, per germline (reference sequence). The CDR3 is made up of 16 amino acids. V was pared by 0 bases and J by 9 bases, with 10 bases of the junction left unmatched. This chain's CDR3 is CAWSVLRTGGLVEQFF. The CDR3 nucleotides read TGTGCCTGGAGTGTACTGAGGACAGGGGGCTTGGTTGAGCAGTTCTTC.

This clone came up many times. V is TRBV7-6 and J is TRBJ1-1, with TRBD1 matching over 7 bases. The V segment lost 5 bases and the J segment 10 bases; nucleotides outside the gene matches: 25. CDR1 and CDR2 from the germline V gene are SGHVS and FNYEAQ. The CDR3 loop spans 18 amino acids. In DNA form, the CDR3 reads TGTGCCAGCAGCCGAATGGCTTCGGCGACAGGGACCCCTAGGGTAGCTTTCTTT. It encodes CASSRMASATGTPRVAFF. The full variable domain, with the rest looked up from reference TRBV7-6 and TRBJ1-1, is GAGVSQSPRYKVTKRGQDVALRCDPISGHVSLYWYRQALGQGPEFLTYFNYEAQQDKSGLPNDRFSAERPEGSISTLTIQRTEQRDSAMYRCASSRMASATGTPRVAFFGQGTRLTVV.